Listed below are T cell receptor beta chains from one sample, sequenced in a study of T cells in Graves' hyperthyroidism and ophthalmopathy. From the multiplex PCR reads, TCRdb called clonotypes with MiXCR, one entry per CDR3 protein. The sample has about 400,000 distinct CDR3 sequences, roughly 15% seen once; the top ten hold less than 15%. The sequencing sample was made of blood. The receptor source for this set is a man aged 18 to 29 with Graves' ophthalmopathy. CDR3s include the opening cysteine and the closing phenylalanine or tryptophan. Fields, in order: J gene, D gene, clone size, CDR3 length, V gene, CDR3 protein, CDR3 DNA. D genes are given only for firm matches. Clone size is stated in some rows and not others, as once, few, many or a class when expanded.

TRBJ2-1	TRBD1	NA	14	TRBV28	CASSLVQGGDEQFF	TGTGCCAGCAGTTTAGTACAGGGGGGAGATGAGCAGTTCTTC
TRBJ1-4	NA	few	15	TRBV9	CASSVGAGSNEKLFF	TGTGCCAGCAGCGTAGGGGCAGGGTCTAATGAAAAACTGTTTTTT
TRBJ2-5	NA	many	13	TRBV6-5	CASSYLGGETQYF	TGTGCCAGCAGTTACCTGGGTGGGGAGACCCAGTACTTC
TRBJ2-5	NA	few	14	TRBV5-1	CASSTTGPYGTQYF	TGCGCCAGCAGCACCACGGGGCCGTATGGGACCCAGTACTTC
TRBJ1-4	NA	many	17	TRBV28	CASSFPQDSTTNEKLFF	TGTGCCAGCAGCTTTCCCCAAGACAGCACAACTAATGAAAAACTGTTTTTT
TRBJ2-7	TRBD2	many	13	TRBV11-1	CASSLALAHEQYF	TGTGCCAGCAGCTTAGCACTAGCGCACGAGCAGTACTTC
TRBJ2-3	TRBD2	NA	15	TRBV9	CASSLASGSGNTQYF	TGTGCCAGCAGCTTAGCTAGCGGAAGTGGGAATACGCAGTATTTT
TRBJ2-7	TRBD1	NA	13	TRBV12-3/TRBV12-4	CASSRDRVSEQYF	TGTGCCAGCAGCCGGGACAGGGTGAGCGAGCAGTACTTC
TRBJ2-7	NA	many	13	TRBV20-1	CSAPPTGYHEQYF	TGCAGTGCTCCTCCGACAGGATACCACGAGCAGTACTTC
TRBJ2-3	NA	many	14	TRBV2	CASSDLPGTDTQYF	TGTGCCAGCAGTGATTTACCAGGCACAGATACGCAGTATTTT
TRBJ1-2	TRBD1	NA	15	TRBV6-5	CASSYSGTANYGYTF	TGTGCCAGCAGTTACTCCGGGACAGCTAACTATGGCTACACCTTC
TRBJ2-3	NA	many	15	TRBV30	CAWSGQLSSTDTQYF	TGTGCCTGGAGTGGTCAGCTCTCTAGCACAGATACGCAGTATTTT
TRBJ2-2	NA	many	11	TRBV24-1	CATSRFGELFF	TGTGCCACCAGTCGCTTCGGGGAGCTGTTTTTT
TRBJ1-1	TRBD1	NA	12	TRBV27	CASSPGTGEAFF	TGTGCCAGCAGTCCCGGGACAGGTGAAGCTTTCTTT
TRBJ2-7	TRBD1	NA	13	TRBV30	CAWAGQGAGEQYF	TGTGCCTGGGCGGGACAGGGGGCAGGAGAGCAGTACTTC
TRBJ2-5	NA	few	15	TRBV6-1	CASSEAQGGSKTQYF	TGTGCCAGCAGTGAAGCCCAAGGAGGGTCAAAGACCCAGTACTTC
TRBJ2-2	TRBD2	many	14	TRBV2	CASSVAGGPGELFF	TGTGCCAGCAGTGTGGCGGGGGGGCCCGGGGAGCTGTTTTTT
TRBJ2-5	TRBD2	few	17	TRBV5-1	CASSLDLLAGGPETQYF	TGCGCCAGCAGCTTGGACCTCCTAGCGGGGGGCCCAGAGACCCAGTACTTC
TRBJ2-3	NA	NA	17	TRBV4-1	CASSQDFAGRYVDTQYF	TGCGCCAGCAGCCAAGATTTTGCGGGGAGGTATGTTGATACGCAGTATTTT
TRBJ2-1	NA	many	16	TRBV15	CATSSGGAGGYNEQFF	TGTGCCACCAGCAGTGGGGGGGCCGGGGGGTACAATGAGCAGTTCTTC
TRBJ2-3	TRBD2	many	14	TRBV12-3/TRBV12-4	CASSPAGGADTQYF	TGTGCCAGCAGCCCAGCGGGGGGGGCAGATACGCAGTATTTT
TRBJ2-5	NA	NA	13	TRBV12-3/TRBV12-4	CASTGEWGETQYF	TGTGCCAGCACAGGGGAGTGGGGGGAGACCCAGTACTTC
TRBJ2-5	TRBD2	NA	16	TRBV3-1	CASSQGGLAGEETQYF	TGTGCCAGCAGCCAAGGGGGACTAGCGGGAGAAGAGACCCAGTACTTC
TRBJ2-5	TRBD2	NA	16	TRBV28	CASSSATSSHQETQYF	TGTGCCAGCAGTTCAGCGACTAGCAGTCACCAAGAGACCCAGTACTTC
TRBJ2-7	NA	many	14	TRBV7-8	CASSYRDRGYEQYF	TGTGCCAGCAGCTACCGGGACCGGGGTTACGAGCAGTACTTC
TRBJ2-3	NA	many	12	TRBV7-2	CASSLDTDTQYF	TGTGCCAGCAGCTTGGACACAGATACGCAGTATTTT
TRBJ2-7	TRBD1	many	14	TRBV3-1	CASSQRTGGAEQYF	TGTGCCAGCAGCCAAAGGACAGGGGGCGCCGAGCAGTACTTC
TRBJ2-3	NA	NA	12	TRBV7-9	CATTPGADTQYF	TGTGCCACTACCCCGGGAGCAGATACGCAGTATTTT
TRBJ1-5	NA	many	13	TRBV30	CASGSYGNQPQHF	TGTGCCTCAGGGTCATACGGCAATCAGCCCCAGCATTTT
TRBJ2-1	NA	few	12	TRBV10-1	CASSLGLREQFF	TGCGCCAGCAGTCTCGGACTGCGGGAGCAGTTCTTC
TRBJ1-1	NA	NA	13	TRBV11-3	CASSWNMDTEAFF	TGTGCCAGCAGCTGGAACATGGACACTGAAGCTTTCTTT
TRBJ1-4	TRBD1	many	15	TRBV7-9	CASSWIDRESEKLFF	TGTGCCAGCAGCTGGATCGACAGGGAGAGCGAAAAACTGTTTTTT
TRBJ2-3	NA	many	16	TRBV27	CASSSDALVYTDTQYF	TGTGCCAGCAGCTCAGATGCCCTAGTGTACACAGATACGCAGTATTTT
TRBJ2-7	NA	NA	14	TRBV5-6	CASSLGRQYYEQYF	TGTGCCAGCAGCTTGGGCAGACAATACTACGAGCAGTACTTC
TRBJ2-7	TRBD2	many	16	TRBV27	CASSLEGTSGRREQYF	TGTGCCAGCAGTTTAGAAGGGACTAGCGGGAGGAGAGAGCAGTACTTC
TRBJ2-7	TRBD1	NA	16	TRBV5-1	CASSLVRTGNLYEQYF	TGCGCCAGCAGCTTGGTGCGGACAGGCAACCTCTACGAGCAGTACTTC
TRBJ2-7	NA	many	12	TRBV20-1	CSAAGTFYEQYF	TGCAGTGCAGCCGGGACCTTCTACGAGCAGTACTTC
TRBJ2-3	NA	many	15	TRBV5-1	CASSLVGASTDTQYF	TGCGCCAGCAGCTTGGTCGGGGCTAGCACAGATACGCAGTATTTT
TRBJ1-2	NA	NA	12	TRBV24-1	CATSAGVYGYTF	TGTGCCACCAGTGCAGGGGTTTATGGCTACACCTTC
TRBJ2-5	NA	NA	11	TRBV5-8	CVSSEVETQYF	TGTGTCAGCTCGGAGGTAGAGACCCAGTACTTC
TRBJ1-4	NA	few	14	TRBV20-1	CSASRRVSDEKLFF	TGCAGTGCTAGCCGCAGGGTTTCGGATGAAAAACTGTTTTTT
TRBJ1-1	TRBD1	many	15	TRBV5-1	CASSPEGTENTEAFF	TGCGCCAGCAGCCCGGAGGGGACAGAGAACACTGAAGCTTTCTTT
TRBJ2-1	TRBD1	few	17	TRBV24-1	CATSDSPGTGGYNEQFF	TGTGCCACCAGTGATTCTCCCGGGACAGGGGGATACAATGAGCAGTTCTTC
TRBJ2-3	NA	few	13	TRBV6-1	CASSRGTSDTQYF	TGTGCCAGCAGCCGAGGGACTTCCGATACGCAGTATTTT
TRBJ1-5	TRBD1	NA	16	TRBV3-1	CASSQRSPGGNQPQHF	TGTGCCAGCAGCCAAAGGTCGCCAGGGGGAAATCAGCCCCAGCATTTT
TRBJ2-7	NA	many	12	TRBV18	CASSGVGDEQYF	TGTGCCAGCTCAGGTGTGGGAGACGAGCAGTACTTC
TRBJ1-2	NA	many	17	TRBV6-1	CASSYDFSSLTDYGYTF	TGTGCCAGCAGTTACGACTTCTCTTCCCTCACGGACTATGGCTACACCTTC
TRBJ2-1	TRBD2	many	18	TRBV5-1	CASSLAGSGGSSYNEQFF	TGCGCCAGCAGCTTGGCAGGTAGCGGGGGGAGCTCCTACAATGAGCAGTTCTTC
TRBJ2-2	NA	many	13	TRBV10-1	CASRGTGSGELFF	TGCGCCAGCAGGGGGACTGGTAGCGGGGAGCTGTTTTTT